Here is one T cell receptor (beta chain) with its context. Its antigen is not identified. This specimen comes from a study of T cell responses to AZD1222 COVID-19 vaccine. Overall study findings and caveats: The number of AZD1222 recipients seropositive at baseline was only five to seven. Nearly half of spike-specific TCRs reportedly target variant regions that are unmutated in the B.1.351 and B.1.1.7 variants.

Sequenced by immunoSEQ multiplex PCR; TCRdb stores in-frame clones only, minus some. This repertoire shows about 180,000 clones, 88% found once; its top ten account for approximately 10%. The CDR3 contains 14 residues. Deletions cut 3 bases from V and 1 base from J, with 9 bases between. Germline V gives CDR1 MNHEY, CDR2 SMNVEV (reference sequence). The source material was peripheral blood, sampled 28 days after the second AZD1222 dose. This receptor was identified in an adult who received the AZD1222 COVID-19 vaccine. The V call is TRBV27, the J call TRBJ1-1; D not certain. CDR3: CASSLYGRNTEAFF. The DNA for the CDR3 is TGTGCCAGCAGTTTGTACGGCAGGAACACTGAAGCTTTCTTT.